This paragraph reports one T cell receptor (beta chain). The data were obtained in a study of blood T cell repertoires in COVID-19. TCRdb's table, derived via immunoSEQ multiplex PCR, lists solely in-frame clones and lacks some. The top ten hold roughly 7.4% of the sample, which has 200,000 to 250,000 clones, around 83% seen once. Deletions cut 3 bases from V and 9 bases from J, with 18 bases between. This CDR3 region has 15 residues. Germline V gene data show CDR1 as LNHDA and CDR2 as SQIVND (reference sequence). The sequenced sample consisted of peripheral blood. The chain has TRBV19 and TRBJ2-1, with D perhaps TRBD2 (6 bases). The sequence derives from a woman in her forties or fifties with acute or convalescent COVID-19. The CDR3 DNA sequence: TGTGCCAGTAGTATCGACGGCTCCCGAGCGGGTGAGCAGTTCTTC. Translation gives CASSIDGSRAGEQFF. The whole variable domain, remainder taken from reference TRBV19 and TRBJ2-1, is DGGITQSPKYLFRKEGQNVTLSCEQNLNHDAMYWYRQDPGQGLRLIYYSQIVNDFQKGDIAEGYSVSREKKESFPLTVTSAQKNPTAFYLCASSIDGSRAGEQFFGPGTRLTVL.